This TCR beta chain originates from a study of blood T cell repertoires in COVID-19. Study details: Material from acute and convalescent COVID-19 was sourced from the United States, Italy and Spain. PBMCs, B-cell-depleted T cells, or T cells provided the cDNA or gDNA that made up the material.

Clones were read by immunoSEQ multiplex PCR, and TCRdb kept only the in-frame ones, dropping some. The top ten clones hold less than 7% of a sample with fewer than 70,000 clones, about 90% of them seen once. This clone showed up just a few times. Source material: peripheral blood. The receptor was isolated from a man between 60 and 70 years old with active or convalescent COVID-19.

For the CDR3, the DNA is TGTGCCAGTAGTATCCAGACAGGGGGTCCGGACACTGAAGCTTTCTTT. Protein product: CASSIQTGGPDTEAFF. The gene calls are TRBV19 and TRBJ1-1; 9 bases align to TRBD1. The germline V gene has CDR1 LNHDA and CDR2 SQIVND (reference sequence). Trimming removed 3 bases from V and 3 bases from J; junction bases left unmatched: 8. The CDR3 is 16 amino acids.